This record covers a single T cell receptor beta chain. The target of this receptor is not known. Base qualities were left out, and no much larger clone turns up one base away. This sample is part of a study of T cells after posttransplantation cyclophosphamide listed by TCRdb under 2016. Background on the whole study: T cell repertoire reconstitution was tracked by TRB sequencing after myeloablative bone marrow transplantation in which posttransplantation cyclophosphamide was used as GVHD prophylaxis. Blood from all 30 or so PTCy patients with 1-year posttransplant specimens was subjected to TRB sequencing. Antigen receptor sequencing covered samples from some 35 PTCy-treated patients and some 15 of their related bone marrow donors. TRA and TRB clonality were tightly correlated in several samples, so subsequent TCR analyses focused on TRB only. Public TRB sequences were queried against a database of over 3,500 sequences associated with responses to pathogens, tumor antigens, self-antigens and alloantigens. TRB sequencing was also done on up to roughly 3 additional blood samples from 2 to 5.2 years after transplant in 3 patients, and on pretransplant blood from several patients. Findings and caveats that apply to the study as a whole: Donor-recipient similarity was low at 1-2 months but increased during the first year, and donor CD8+ memory clones often dominated later blood repertoires. The TRB repertoires of T cells infiltrating skin or GI tract showed only limited overlap with the TRB repertoires of T cells in blood. Across approximately 45 patients, TRB clonality was highly associated with recipient CMV seropositivity and CMV reactivation, and PTCy diversity was similar to diversity in CNI/methotrexate controls.

Inclusive of the bounding cysteine and phenylalanine, the CDR3 is 14 residues long. CDR3 DNA is the only sequence kept; it has 42 bases, read in frame from the first base. The germline V gene (reference sequence) yields SGHNT for CDR1 and YYREEE for CDR2. Unmatched junction bases come to 8, with V trimmed by 4 bases and J by 6 bases. Genomic DNA was used for TRB sequencing, which was performed with the immunoSEQ assay at survey resolution or with the hsTCRB kit. In the paper's pipeline: Initial read processing used immunoSEQ software, and repertoire analyses used the LymphoSeq R package. Clonality was computed as 1 minus normalized Shannon entropy, and a Gini coefficient was also calculated for each TRB dataset. To infer phenotypes in unsorted samples, TRB sequences from sorted subsets of the recipient or donor were mapped onto unsorted samples from the same recipient. TCRdb retrieved this table from immuneACCESS and kept in-frame rearrangements only. Not all clones are present; in checked studies, unresolved V genes account for under half, and no reason is known for the remainder. The DNA was the basis for D and trimming; V, J and clone size are from that table. The sample yields about 47,000 clones; 92% were counted once. Less than 3.5% of the sample is held by the ten biggest clonotypes.

Peripheral blood samples were provided by related bone marrow donors on the day of marrow donation. Peripheral blood and bone marrow mononuclear cells were isolated by Ficoll-Hypaque density centrifugation and were cryopreserved. The TCR comes from a woman between 45 and 60 years old in good health and a related stem cell transplant donor. The sample comprised PBMCs. The chain employs TRBV5-4 and TRBJ2-3; TRBD1 aligns with 7 central bases. In nucleotide form, the sequence is TGTGCCAGCAGCCAGGGACAGCTAGGGGATACGCAGTATTTT. Translation gives CASSQGQLGDTQYF.